This T cell receptor (beta chain) was captured by sequencing in a study of early T cells in non-severe SARS-CoV-2 infection. This CDR3 has 15 residues. V was clipped by 1 base and J by 6 bases; unmatched bases: 6. The germline V gene has CDR1 DFQATT and CDR2 SNEGSKA (reference sequence). A single record per CDR3 protein comes from TCRdb applying MiXCR to the 5' RACE reads. This table has about 49,000 distinct CDR3 sequences, about 4.2% appearing once. This clonotype has a count of ten or more. The J gene is TRBJ2-2, the V gene TRBV20-1, with 9 bases matching TRBD2. The TCR was taken from an adult who was a healthcare worker with PCR-confirmed SARS-CoV-2 infection or an uninfected control (not recorded which). Sequencing used whole blood. CDR3 in DNA: TGCAGTGCTAGAGGGTCTAGCGGGGCAGCCGGGGAGCTGTTTTTT. Amino acid sequence: CSARGSSGAAGELFF.